A selection of T cell receptor beta chains follows, all from one sample in a study of Ad26.COV2.S vaccination and SARS-CoV-2 variants. Sequenced by immunoSEQ multiplex PCR; TCRdb stores in-frame clones only, minus some. The sample contains some 450,000 clones, roughly 87% of which appear only once. Sequencing used peripheral blood, obtained in a trial of Ad26.COV2.S vaccine versus placebo. These receptor sequences come from a person between 18 and 60 years old who received the Ad26.COV2.S COVID-19 vaccine or a placebo. Each CDR3 is given without its conserved first and last residue. Fields, in order: V gene, J gene, CDR3 protein.

>TRBV7-8|TRBJ2-2
ASSLALASGSNTGELF
>TRBV5-5|TRBJ1-1
ASSSGMDKYTEAF
>TRBV6-5|TRBJ2-3
ASSPTSLTDTQY
>TRBV7-9|TRBJ1-2
ASSPTPPDSPYGYT
>TRBV5-1|TRBJ2-1
ASSFGRGELPSNEQF
>TRBV9|TRBJ2-1
ASSVGSGQYNEQF
>TRBV28|TRBJ2-1
ASSLGFGLAGANNNEQF
>TRBV5-4|TRBJ2-1
ATPTRNEQF
>TRBV7-2|TRBJ2-3
ASSLKGRGVGSSDTQY
>TRBV19|TRBJ1-4
ASRPWGANEKLF
>TRBV3-1/TRBV3-2|TRBJ2-2
ASSQEGGQGGPDTGELF
>TRBV9|TRBJ1-4
ASSVGGLADEKLF
>TRBV6-2/TRBV6-3|TRBJ2-7
ASSYSKEQY
>TRBV9|TRBJ2-1
ASSLGTGNEQF
>TRBV2|TRBJ1-5
ASSWDLNSNQPQH
>TRBV28|TRBJ2-3
ASSFQAGVGDTQY
>TRBV29-1|TRBJ1-3
SVVGAGNTIY
>TRBV11-1|TRBJ2-5
ASSLWQGRETQY
>TRBV9|TRBJ2-5
ASSVQTGVGTQY
>TRBV5-5|TRBJ2-3
ASSLVGYASTDTQY
>TRBV28|TRBJ1-2
ASSDGRGNYGYT
>TRBV29-1|TRBJ1-1
SAELNTEAF
>TRBV27|TRBJ1-5
ASSLSRDRDQPQH
>TRBV14|TRBJ2-2
ASSQEQLAGVTGELF
>TRBV3-1/TRBV3-2|TRBJ2-7
ASSQNQGISYEQY
>TRBV10-3|TRBJ2-1
AISESIGASSYNEQF
>TRBV6-5|TRBJ2-4
ASRGGPLAKNIQY
>TRBV2|TRBJ2-1
ASKELQVGSNEQF
>TRBV13|TRBJ2-7
ASSPQGSAGSFSYEQY
>TRBV28|TRBJ2-2
ASSSPGETGELF
>TRBV14|TRBJ2-7
ASSQVLTVGRERSYEQY
>TRBV19|TRBJ1-1
ASSISPFRQLNTEAF
>TRBV7-9|TRBJ1-2
ASSDLRGLDYGYT
>TRBV28|TRBJ1-2
ASSDLREGPGYGYT
>TRBV10-3|TRBJ2-7
AISESSETGAYEQY
>TRBV2|TRBJ2-4
ASGVAVAKNIQY
>TRBV5-1|TRBJ2-7
ASSRLAGVAYEQY
>TRBV7-2|TRBJ1-3
ASSSRWAGNTIY
>TRBV27|TRBJ2-3
ASSAGSGSVENTDTQY
>TRBV30|TRBJ2-1
AWIPPSSYYNEQF
>TRBV30|TRBJ1-5
AWSSQDNQPQH
>TRBV5-1|TRBJ2-5
ASSLREETQY
>TRBV20-1|TRBJ2-3
SASLIGGDTQY
>TRBV5-6|TRBJ2-7
ASSPPSGRAGEQY
>TRBV9|TRBJ2-2
ASSVDRGELF
>TRBV7-3|TRBJ2-2
ASSPIRAAGTGELF
>TRBV5-6|TRBJ1-3
ASSLASGGGNTIY
>TRBV7-9|TRBJ2-1
ASTRGLAGYNEQF
>TRBV14|TRBJ2-7
ASSQDRWEDKSYEQY
>TRBV7-2|TRBJ1-3
ASSLGAGGITSGNTIY
>TRBV27|TRBJ2-1
ASSFHATTSGSSYNEQF
>TRBV2|TRBJ2-1
ASMGLAGNNEQF
>TRBV28|TRBJ2-7
ASSLDPGHLY